Listed below are T cell receptor beta chains from one sample, sequenced in a study of siplizumab effects on memory and regulatory T cells. Method: immunoSEQ multiplex PCR; TCRdb's copy keeps in-frame clones and lacks some. The data show some 100,000 clones, with around 94% seen just once and approximately 0.66% held by the top ten. The sequencing input was Tregs sorted from blood. These receptors were collected from a human donor in good health. Both conserved end residues are part of each CDR3. Each record gives: CDR3 protein, J gene, CDR3 length, V gene.

CDR3 protein: CASSPFGREETQYF
J gene: TRBJ2-5
CDR3 length: 14
V gene: TRBV7-7

CDR3 protein: CSVAQRVQGEQYF
J gene: TRBJ2-7
CDR3 length: 13
V gene: TRBV29-1

CDR3 protein: CASSPQPGLALPDTQYF
J gene: TRBJ2-3
CDR3 length: 17
V gene: TRBV7-8

CDR3 protein: CASSLGQGVSELFF
J gene: TRBJ2-2
CDR3 length: 14
V gene: TRBV5-4

CDR3 protein: CASTFQGNYGYTF
J gene: TRBJ1-2
CDR3 length: 13
V gene: TRBV28

CDR3 protein: CATSTLGRGQGSYEQYF
J gene: TRBJ2-7
CDR3 length: 17
V gene: TRBV15

CDR3 protein: CASTMTVSNEQFF
J gene: TRBJ2-1
CDR3 length: 13
V gene: TRBV7-2

CDR3 protein: CAWSVQGGTDTQYF
J gene: TRBJ2-3
CDR3 length: 14
V gene: TRBV30

CDR3 protein: CAISKLAGAVNTGELFF
J gene: TRBJ2-2
CDR3 length: 17
V gene: TRBV10-3

CDR3 protein: CASSRSPGRFGAFF
J gene: TRBJ1-1
CDR3 length: 14
V gene: TRBV6-5

CDR3 protein: CASSQDRDEQFF
J gene: TRBJ2-1
CDR3 length: 12
V gene: TRBV4-2

CDR3 protein: CATSTTYENEQFF
J gene: TRBJ2-1
CDR3 length: 13
V gene: TRBV15

CDR3 protein: CASSLTGTANTEAFF
J gene: TRBJ1-1
CDR3 length: 15
V gene: TRBV16

CDR3 protein: CASSLVGGTNYEQYF
J gene: TRBJ2-7
CDR3 length: 15
V gene: TRBV5-5

CDR3 protein: CASSFLADWSTDTQYF
J gene: TRBJ2-3
CDR3 length: 16
V gene: TRBV9